This T cell receptor (beta chain) emerged from a study of blood T cell repertoires in COVID-19 (dated by TCRdb to the early 2020s). Background for the entire study: The collaborator samples originated in the United States, Italy and Spain and spanned the acute and convalescent phases of COVID-19. The material from the prospective study consisted of cDNA or gDNA derived from T cells, B-cell-depleted T cells, or PBMCs. The repertoires were released in a freely available public database intended as a resource for research on the immune response to SARS-CoV-2. The samples were drawn from the first 160 participants of the ongoing ImmuneRACE study and from more than 1,000 subjects provided by 6 global collaborators. Where HLA class I and class II types were available, the types were taken from metadata supplied by the sample provider, not from assay-based typing. Subjects who had been exposed to COVID-19, were actively infected with it, or had recovered from it provided the deeply sampled blood TCRbeta repertoires that made up the dataset. Sample metadata almost always included a de-identified subject ID, COVID-19 status, age in years and sex. Results the study describes overall, beyond this receptor: Clinical and demographic metadata were provided uncurated, with the amount varying by source and participant.

Of note for this clone: What antigen it recognizes has not been identified. Qualities for individual bases were not recorded, and no much larger clone is one base off.

Germline trimming amounts to 4 bases on V and 4 bases on J, with 9 as the count of junction bases outside the gene matches. Measured from the cysteine to the phenylalanine, the CDR3 is 16 residues long. The kept DNA is CDR3 alone, 48 bases in frame from the first base. The germline V gene encodes CDR1 MNHEY and CDR2 SMNVEV (reference sequence). TCRbeta CDR3 regions were amplified from genomic DNA using the immunoSEQ Assay, a bias-controlled multiplex PCR. In the paper's pipeline: Nucleated cell counts per sample were estimated from amplification of reference gene primers within the assay. To quantify the absolute abundance of each unique TCRbeta CDR3 rearrangement, sequence reads were collapsed and filtered. For each sample, productive Simpson clonality was calculated as the square root of Simpson's diversity index over productive rearrangements. TCRdb holds this immuneACCESS table with in-frame rearrangements only. Some clones are missing; in checked studies, unresolved V genes explain under half, and the rest has no known cause. The DNA was the basis for D and trimming; V, J and clone size are from that table. This sample holds around 300,000 clones; under 90% were observed only once. Almost 9.5% of the sample is held by the ten biggest clonotypes.

Enrolling through a virtual design, the prospective study's participants ranged in age from roughly 18 to 89 years and lived across around 25 United States geographic areas. Cohort assignment in the prospective study relied on participant-reported clinical history from a screening survey and a study questionnaire. For ImmuneRACE Cohort 3, a participant was defined as recovered based on two consecutive negative NP/OP PCR tests, clearance by a healthcare professional, or resolution of symptoms. In the prospective study, mobile phlebotomists collected whole blood, serum and a nasopharyngeal or oropharyngeal swab from each participant. Participants in the prospective study had the option to provide additional blood draws and questionnaires over a roughly 2-month period. Before DNA extraction, blood samples from the prospective study were shipped at room temperature or frozen.

The rearrangement combines TRBV27 with TRBJ1-5; 8 of the junction bases match TRBD1. The specimen was PBMCs or T cells enriched from blood (not recorded which). The source is a woman in her twenties or thirties who had recovered from COVID-19. The DNA is TGTGCCAGCAGTTCCCACGGACAGGGCGGGAATCAGCCCCAGCATTTT. Protein translation: CASSSHGQGGNQPQHF.